Each of the 28 T cell receptor beta chains below was sequenced from the same sample in a study of blood T cell repertoires in COVID-19. Clones were sequenced by immunoSEQ multiplex PCR, and TCRdb holds only the in-frame ones, with some missing. Here the sample spans about 50,000 clones, approximately 89% being singletons. Sample: peripheral blood. The receptor set was obtained from a human donor with active COVID-19. The donor label of this sample is uncertain.

This rearrangement joins TRBV29-1 to TRBJ2-3; 11 bases line up with TRBD2. V was clipped by 4 bases and J by 3 bases; unmatched bases: 9. Germline CDR1 is SQVTM and CDR2 is ANQGSEA. The CDR3 spans 16 residues. The CDR3, as DNA: TGCAGCGTTGCCTATACCCTAGCGGGAGGTACAGATACGCAGTATTTT. This sequence encodes CSVAYTLAGGTDTQYF.

V usage is TRBV5-1 and J usage is TRBJ1-4, with D uncertain. V lost 4 bases and J 3 bases, leaving 10 bases between the germline ends. CDR3 length equals 14 residues. Germline-derived CDR1 and CDR2 are SGHRS and YFSETQ. CDR3 in amino acids: CASSPGPSNEKLFF. The CDR3 nucleotides are TGCGCCAGCAGCCCGGGTCCTTCTAATGAAAAACTGTTTTTT.

The chain links TRBV4-3 to TRBJ2-7; 8 bases align to TRBD2. The CDR3 loop spans 18 amino acids. Germline CDR1 LGHNA, CDR2 YSLEER. The V and J ends lost 3 bases and 3 bases, in that order; junction bases with no gene match: 16. The DNA for the CDR3 is TGCGCCAGCAGCCACAGAATCGGGGGGGCCGGGGGTAACTACGAGCAGTACTTC. Its translation is CASSHRIGGAGGNYEQYF.

This clone was recorded once. The chain couples TRBV29-1 to TRBJ2-3; 7 nucleotides align to TRBD1. Germline CDR1 reads SQVTM; CDR2 reads ANQGSEA. Trimming took 8 bases from V and 1 from J; bases not matched to a gene: 9. The CDR3 runs 14 residues. CDR3 sequence (DNA): TGCAGCCTAGGGGGCCCAGTGGGCACAGATACGCAGTATTTT. Translated, it gives CSLGGPVGTDTQYF.

The gene calls are TRBV5-1 and TRBJ2-1; D is undetermined. Germline CDR1 and CDR2: SGHRS and YFSETQ. The length of the CDR3 is 14 residues. The germline V and J ends were trimmed by 0 bases and 5 bases, with 9 bases remaining between them. DNA of the CDR3: TGCGCCAGCAGCTTGGGCTTCCTAAACAATGAGCAGTTCTTC. This sequence encodes CASSLGFLNNEQFF.

J is TRBJ2-5 and V is TRBV5-1; D remains unclear. V was cut by 0 bases and J by 4 bases, with 4 bases left in between. The CDR3 is made up of 12 amino acids. Per germline, CDR1 SGHRS and CDR2 YFSETQ. The DNA of the CDR3 is TGCGCCAGCAGCTTGGCATTAGAGACCCAGTACTTC. Its translation is CASSLALETQYF.

This clone was seen a single time. The chain employs TRBV27 and TRBJ2-7; 7 nucleotides match TRBD2. CDR3 size: 14 residues. Germline V lookup: CDR1 MNHEY, CDR2 SMNVEV (reference sequence). V dropped 5 bases and J dropped 7; count of bases not matched to a gene: 11. This CDR3 is CASSGTGRAREQYF. The CDR3 DNA reads TGTGCCAGCAGTGGGACGGGGAGGGCCCGAGAGCAGTACTTC.

The chain couples TRBV7-2 to TRBJ2-3; D might be TRBD1 (5 bases). The CDR3 is 15 residues long. Trimming left V 7 bases short and J 2 bases short, with 16 bases between. Germline CDR1 SGHTA, CDR2 FQGNSA. This CDR3 is CASTSTAKHTDTQYF. CDR3 sequence (DNA): TGTGCCAGCACCTCGACAGCGAAACACACAGATACGCAGTATTTT.

This chain joins TRBV5-1 and TRBJ1-1, with 7 bases lining up with TRBD1. Germline V CDR1 and CDR2: SGHRS, YFSETQ. The CDR3 is 18 residues long. The trim removed 4 bases at V and 0 bases at J, leaving 15 bases unmatched. The CDR3, as DNA: TGCGCCAGCAGCCCACGACAGGGTCGGAAAGTGATGAACACTGAAGCTTTCTTT. This translates into CASSPRQGRKVMNTEAFF.

The chain couples TRBV10-1 to TRBJ1-2; 9 bases agree with TRBD1. The length of the CDR3 is 13 residues. With V trimmed by 3 bases and J by 7 bases, 3 bases remained unmatched. CDR1 is WNHNN and CDR2 is SYGVQD in the germline V gene (reference sequence). CDR3 nucleotides: TGCGCCAGCAGTGATACGACAGGGGGTGGCTACACCTTC. Translated: CASSDTTGGGYTF.

The count of this clone is one. The chain links TRBV9 to TRBJ2-1; D is undetermined. CDR3 length: 13 residues. The germline V and J ends were trimmed by 3 bases and 6 bases, with 10 bases remaining between them. Germline V gene data show CDR1 as SGDLS and CDR2 as YYNGEE. This CDR3 reads CASSGNGFNEQFF. CDR3 sequence (DNA): TGTGCCAGCAGCGGAAACGGGTTCAATGAGCAGTTCTTC.

The gene calls are TRBV29-1 and TRBJ2-3; TRBD1 aligns across 7 bases. Germline V CDR1 and CDR2: SQVTM, ANQGSEA. This CDR3 is 12 amino acids long. The CDR3 DNA is TGCAGTTCCCAACAGGGGACAGATACGCAGTATTTT. Protein: CSSQQGTDTQYF.

CDR3 protein: CASSLGASGDNYGYTF. CDR3 nucleotides: TGTGCCAGCAGCTTAGGCGCAAGCGGGGATAACTATGGCTACACCTTC. This rearrangement joins TRBV7-8 to TRBJ1-2; D is unclear. CDR1 SGHVS and CDR2 FQNEAQ come from the germline V gene. The V gene lost 1 base and the J gene lost 1 base, with 13 bases spanning the gap. The CDR3 runs to 16 residues.

This clone has only a few counts. This chain uses TRBV18 with TRBJ2-7; D gene unclear. The CDR3 totals 14 residues. CDR1 is KGHSH, CDR2 LQKENI, per germline. Trimming stripped 0 bases from V and 2 bases from J, with 8 bases between. DNA for the CDR3: TGTGCCAGCTCACCACCCTACGGAGCCTACGAGCAGTACTTC. It specifies CASSPPYGAYEQYF.

V and J are TRBV7-2 and TRBJ2-7; weak D call: TRBD1 (6 bases). Germline V gene sequence: CDR1 SGHTA, CDR2 FQGNSA. This CDR3 has 15 amino acids. Trimming pared 5 bases from V and 3 bases from J, leaving 17 bases between. CDR3 coding DNA: TGTGCCAGCAGCGCAAACAGGGAGTTGATCTACGAGCAGTACTTC. Its translation is CASSANRELIYEQYF.

The V call is TRBV21-1, the J call TRBJ1-1. TRBV21-1 is assigned pseudogene status. The CDR3 spans 14 residues. The CDR3 DNA sequence: TGTGCCAGCAGCAAGGTTGGAAGGAGCACTGAAGCTTTCTTT. Translation: CASSKVGRSTEAFF.

The V gene is TRBV18, the J gene TRBJ2-7; the match to TRBD1 covers 8 bases. V shed 6 bases, J shed 0 bases, and the junction held 4 bases outside the gene matches. Germline CDR1 reads KGHSH; CDR2 reads LQKENI. This CDR3 comprises 14 residues. DNA of the CDR3: TGTGCCAGCTCCCGGACAGGGTCCTCCTACGAGCAGTACTTC. The encoded protein is CASSRTGSSYEQYF.

The genes are TRBV19 and TRBJ2-7; 9 nucleotides align to TRBD1. The CDR3 is 12 amino acids. The junction had 6 bases not matched to a gene; V was cut back by 4 bases and J by 11 bases. Germline values: CDR1 LNHDA, CDR2 SQIVND (reference sequence). CDR3 nucleotides: TGTGCCAGTAGTACGAGACAGGGGGAAGAGTACTTC. Residues: CASSTRQGEEYF.

The rearrangement links TRBV27 to TRBJ2-7; 8 bases fit TRBD1. The V segment lost 6 bases and the J segment 2 bases; nucleotides outside the gene matches: 9. CDR1 and CDR2 (germline): MNHEY, SMNVEV (reference sequence). The CDR3 totals 15 residues. CDR3 nucleotide sequence: TGTGCCAGCAGCTCAGGGGGCGACTCGGCCTACGAGCAGTACTTC. This codes for CASSSGGDSAYEQYF.

The gene calls are TRBV28 and TRBJ2-7, with 7 bases matching TRBD2. The trim removed 8 bases at V and 0 bases at J, leaving 4 bases unmatched. The CDR3 loop spans 13 amino acids. CDR1 and CDR2 (germline): MDHEN, SYDVKM. The CDR3 DNA follows: TGTGCCAGCGTAGCGGGCAGCTCCTACGAGCAGTACTTC. As protein: CASVAGSSYEQYF.

V usage is TRBV18 and J usage is TRBJ1-5; TRBD1 matches 7 bases. CDR3 length equals 13 residues. The V gene's germline CDR1 is KGHSH and CDR2 LQKENI. Trimming cost V 3 bases and J 4 bases; bases outside gene matches: 0. CDR3 coding DNA: TGTGCCAGCTCACCGGGACAGAATCAGCCCCAGCATTTT. Amino acid sequence: CASSPGQNQPQHF.

The chain has TRBV19 and TRBJ2-7, with a weak D call TRBD2 (6 bases). The V end lost 7 bases, the J end lost 5 bases, and 15 bases lay between the germline ends. The CDR3 runs to 13 residues. CDR1 and CDR2 (germline): LNHDA, SQIVND (reference sequence). This CDR3 reads CASNMGGPDEQYF. The CDR3 nucleotides read TGTGCCAGTAATATGGGGGGACCCGACGAGCAGTACTTC.

The count of this clone is one. This rearrangement joins TRBV18 to TRBJ1-1, with a possible D match to TRBD1 (5 bases). In germline, CDR1 is KGHSH, CDR2 LQKENI. This CDR3 region has 13 residues. V lost 2 bases to trimming and J lost 4 bases, with 8 bases between them. CDR3 nucleotides: TGTGCCAGCTCACCAAACGGGGGCACTGAAGCTTTCTTT. The encoded protein is CASSPNGGTEAFF.

V gene TRBV15 combines with J gene TRBJ1-2; D is uncertain. V lost 0 bases and J lost 4, with 9 bases in between. CDR1 and CDR2 (germline): LNHNV, YYDKDF (reference sequence). The CDR3 extends over 14 amino acids. The CDR3 is CATSRDPYAYGYTF. Here the CDR3 DNA reads TGTGCCACCAGCAGAGATCCCTACGCCTATGGCTACACCTTC. Complete variable domain (other parts from reference TRBV15 and TRBJ1-2): DAMVIQNPRYQVTQFGKPVTLSCSQTLNHNVMYWYQQKSSQAPKLLFHYYDKDFNNEADTPDNFQSRRPNTSFCFLDIRSPGLGDTAMYLCATSRDPYAYGYTFGSGTRLTVV.

The gene calls are TRBV4-2 and TRBJ1-6, with 9 positions matching TRBD1. Germline lookup yields CDR1 LGHNA and CDR2 YNFKEQ. V was clipped by 2 bases and J by 6 bases; unmatched bases: 5. This CDR3 contains 16 residues. The DNA of the CDR3 is TGTGCCAGCAGCCAACAATCGGACAGGGGTAATTCACCCCTCCACTTT. It encodes CASSQQSDRGNSPLHF.

The V call is TRBV5-1, the J call TRBJ2-7; D perhaps matches TRBD2 (5 bases). CDR3 length: 13 amino acids. Trimming left V 0 bases short and J 7 bases short, with 11 bases between. The germline V gene encodes CDR1 SGHRS and CDR2 YFSETQ. The CDR3 coding sequence is TGCGCCAGCAGCTTGGTCGGGGTAAGGGAGCAGTACTTC. Residues: CASSLVGVREQYF.

This clone was detected only a few times. The chain combines TRBV4-1 with TRBJ1-2, with D tentatively TRBD1 (6 bases). The CDR3 spans 18 residues. The V end was cut by 0 bases, the J end by 4 bases, with 21 bases between. Germline assignment: CDR1 MGHRA and CDR2 YSYEKL. The CDR3 DNA sequence: TGCGCCAGCAGCCAAGATCGTGACAGGTGGATGGCGGTCTATGGCTACACCTTC. Protein product: CASSQDRDRWMAVYGYTF.

V usage is TRBV5-4 and J usage is TRBJ2-3; TRBD2 aligns across 10 bases. Germline CDR1 and CDR2: SGHNT and YYREEE (reference sequence). CDR3 length equals 14 residues. The ends lost 4 bases at V and 1 base at J; junction bases unmatched: 0. The CDR3 here is CASSLAGGTDTQYF. The DNA of the CDR3 is TGTGCCAGCAGCCTAGCGGGAGGCACAGATACGCAGTATTTT.